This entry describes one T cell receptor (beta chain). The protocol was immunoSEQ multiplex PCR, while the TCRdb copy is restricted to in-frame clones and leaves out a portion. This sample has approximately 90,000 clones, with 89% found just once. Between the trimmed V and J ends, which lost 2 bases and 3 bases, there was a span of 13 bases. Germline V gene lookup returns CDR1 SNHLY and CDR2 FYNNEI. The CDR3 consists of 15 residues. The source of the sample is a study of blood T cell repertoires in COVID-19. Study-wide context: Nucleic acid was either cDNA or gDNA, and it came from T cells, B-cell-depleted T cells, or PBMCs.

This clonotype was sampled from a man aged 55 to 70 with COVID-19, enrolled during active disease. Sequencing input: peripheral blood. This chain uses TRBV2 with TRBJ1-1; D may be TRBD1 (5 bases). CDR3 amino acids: CASSELGGFDTEAFF. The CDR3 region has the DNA TGTGCCAGCAGTGAACTGGGGGGATTTGACACTGAAGCTTTCTTT.